One T cell receptor beta chain is described in this entry. The sample originates from a study of control samples from healthy donors and cancer patients. V lost 6 bases, J lost 4 bases, and 8 bases stayed unmatched. Germline lookup yields CDR1 GTSNPN and CDR2 SVGIG (reference sequence). CDR3 length equals 14 residues. Clones were sequenced by immunoSEQ multiplex PCR, and TCRdb holds only the in-frame ones, with some missing. Of about 80,000 clones in the sample, 89% were seen once. The receptor was isolated from a man aged 45-65 years in good health. This sequence joins TRBV30 and TRBJ2-3; TRBD2 matches at 9 bases. Sequencing was performed on blood. CDR3 coding DNA: TGTGCCTGCACAATAGCGGGGGTCTCAGATACGCAGTATTTT. Its translation is CACTIAGVSDTQYF.